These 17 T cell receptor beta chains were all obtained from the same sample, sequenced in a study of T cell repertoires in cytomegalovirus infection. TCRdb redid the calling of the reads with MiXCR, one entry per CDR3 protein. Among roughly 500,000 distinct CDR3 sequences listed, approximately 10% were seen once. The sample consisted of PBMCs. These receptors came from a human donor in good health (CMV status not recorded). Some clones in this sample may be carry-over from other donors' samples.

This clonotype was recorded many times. CDR3 coding DNA: TGTGCCAGCAGCTTCGGGCACCCCTCCCTCAGCGGGAGCTCCTACGAGCAGTACTTC. It is translated as CASSFGHPSLSGSSYEQYF. V is TRBV7-2 and J is TRBJ2-7; TRBD2 matches 8 bases. V lost 3 bases and J lost 0; bases outside the gene matches: 16. The CDR3 runs 19 residues. The V gene's germline CDR1 is SGHTA and CDR2 FQGNSA.

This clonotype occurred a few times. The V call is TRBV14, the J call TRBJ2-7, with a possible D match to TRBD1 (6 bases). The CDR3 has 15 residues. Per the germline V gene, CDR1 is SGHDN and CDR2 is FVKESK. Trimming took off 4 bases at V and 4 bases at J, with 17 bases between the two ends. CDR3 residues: CASSPGVGSFYEQYF. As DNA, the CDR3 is TGTGCCAGCAGCCCAGGGGTAGGGTCATTTTACGAGCAGTACTTC.

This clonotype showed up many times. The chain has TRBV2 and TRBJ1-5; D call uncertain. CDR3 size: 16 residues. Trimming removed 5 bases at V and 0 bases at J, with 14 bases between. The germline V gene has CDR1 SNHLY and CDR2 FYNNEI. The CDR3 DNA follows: TGTGCCAGCAGTTATGAGGGAATCCATAGCAATCAGCCCCAGCATTTT. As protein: CASSYEGIHSNQPQHF.

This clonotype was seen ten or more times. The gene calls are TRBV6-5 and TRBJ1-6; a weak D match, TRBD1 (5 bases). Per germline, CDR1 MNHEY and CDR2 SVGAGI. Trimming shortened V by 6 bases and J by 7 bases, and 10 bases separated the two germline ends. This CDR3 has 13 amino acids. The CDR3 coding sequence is TGTGCCAGCAGGAGAGGGGCCAATTCACCCCTCCACTTT. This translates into CASRRGANSPLHF.

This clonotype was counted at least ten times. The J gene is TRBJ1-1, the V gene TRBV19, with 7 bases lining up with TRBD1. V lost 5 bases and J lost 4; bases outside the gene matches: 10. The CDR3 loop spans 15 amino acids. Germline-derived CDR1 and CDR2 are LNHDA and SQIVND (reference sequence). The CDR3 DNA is TGTGCCAGTAGTGAGGCCGGACAGGTAGCCACTGAAGCTTTCTTT. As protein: CASSEAGQVATEAFF.

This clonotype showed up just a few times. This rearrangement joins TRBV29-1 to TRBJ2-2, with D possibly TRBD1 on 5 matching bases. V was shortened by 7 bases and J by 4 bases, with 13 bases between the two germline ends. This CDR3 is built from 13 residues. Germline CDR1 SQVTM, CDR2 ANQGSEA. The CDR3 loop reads CSASLGVTGELFF. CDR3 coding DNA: TGCAGCGCCTCTCTAGGGGTCACCGGGGAGCTGTTTTTT.

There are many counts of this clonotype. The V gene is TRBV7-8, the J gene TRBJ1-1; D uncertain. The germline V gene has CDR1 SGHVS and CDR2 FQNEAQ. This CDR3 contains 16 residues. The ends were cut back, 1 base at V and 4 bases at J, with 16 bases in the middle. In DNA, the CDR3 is TGTGCCAGCAGCTTAGGGTGGACGGCGTTGAGCACTGAAGCTTTCTTT. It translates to CASSLGWTALSTEAFF.

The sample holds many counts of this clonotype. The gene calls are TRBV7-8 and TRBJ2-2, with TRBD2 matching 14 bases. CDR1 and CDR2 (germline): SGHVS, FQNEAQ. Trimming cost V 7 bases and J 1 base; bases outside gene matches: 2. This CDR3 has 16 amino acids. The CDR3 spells CASTGLAGGNTGELFF. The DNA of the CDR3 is TGTGCCAGCACCGGACTAGCGGGAGGGAACACCGGGGAGCTGTTTTTT.

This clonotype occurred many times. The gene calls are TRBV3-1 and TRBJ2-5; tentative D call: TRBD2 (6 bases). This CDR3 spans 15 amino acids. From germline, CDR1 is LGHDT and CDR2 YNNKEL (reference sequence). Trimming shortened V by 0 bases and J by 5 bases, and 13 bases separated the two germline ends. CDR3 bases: TGTGCCAGCAGCCAAGACCCGGGACTCCCGGAGACCCAGTACTTC. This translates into CASSQDPGLPETQYF.

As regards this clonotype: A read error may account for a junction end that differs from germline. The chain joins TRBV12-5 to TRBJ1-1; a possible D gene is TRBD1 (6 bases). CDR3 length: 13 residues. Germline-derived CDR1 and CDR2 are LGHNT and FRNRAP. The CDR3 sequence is CASSTGLNTKAFF. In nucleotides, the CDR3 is TGTGCTAGTTCGACAGGACTAAACACTAAAGCTTTCTTT.

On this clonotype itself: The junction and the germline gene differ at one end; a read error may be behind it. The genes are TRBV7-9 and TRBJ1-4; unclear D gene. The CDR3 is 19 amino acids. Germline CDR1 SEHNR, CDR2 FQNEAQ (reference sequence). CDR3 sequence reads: CASSPPGGFFSSTSEKLSF. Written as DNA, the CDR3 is TGTGCCAGCAGCCCCCCGGGCGGATTTTTTTCGTCAACTAGTGAAAAACTGTCTTTT.

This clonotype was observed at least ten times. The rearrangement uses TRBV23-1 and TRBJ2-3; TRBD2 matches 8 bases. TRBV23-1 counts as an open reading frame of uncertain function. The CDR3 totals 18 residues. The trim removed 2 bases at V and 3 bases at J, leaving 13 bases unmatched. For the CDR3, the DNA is TGCGCCAGCAGTCAAGATTCCCCGAGCGGGAGTGCGACAGATACGCAGTATTTT. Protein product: CASSQDSPSGSATDTQYF.

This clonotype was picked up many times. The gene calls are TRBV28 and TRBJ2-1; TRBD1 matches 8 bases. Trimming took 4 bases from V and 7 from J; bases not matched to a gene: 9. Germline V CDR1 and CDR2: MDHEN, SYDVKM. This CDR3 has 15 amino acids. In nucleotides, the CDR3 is TGTGCCAGCAGTTCTCCCGACAGGGGTTTGAATGAGCAGTTCTTC. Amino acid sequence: CASSSPDRGLNEQFF.

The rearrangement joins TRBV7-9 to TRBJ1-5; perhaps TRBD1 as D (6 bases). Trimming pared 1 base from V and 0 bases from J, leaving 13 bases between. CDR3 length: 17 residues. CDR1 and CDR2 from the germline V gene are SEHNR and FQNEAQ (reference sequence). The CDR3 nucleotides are TGTGCCAGCAGCTTAGTTGGACAGCCTAATAGCAATCAGCCCCAGCATTTT. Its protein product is CASSLVGQPNSNQPQHF.

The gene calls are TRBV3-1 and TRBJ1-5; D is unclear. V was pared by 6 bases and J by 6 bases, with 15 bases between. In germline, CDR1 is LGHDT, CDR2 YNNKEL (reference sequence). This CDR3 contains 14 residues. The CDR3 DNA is TGTGCCAGCAGTCAGACGGGATTCGGTCAGCCCCAGCATTTT. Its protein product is CASSQTGFGQPQHF.

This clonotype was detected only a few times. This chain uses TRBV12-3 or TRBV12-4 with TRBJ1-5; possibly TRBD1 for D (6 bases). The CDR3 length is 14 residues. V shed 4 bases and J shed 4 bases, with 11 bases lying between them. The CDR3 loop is CASSSGTKNQPQHF. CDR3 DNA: TGTGCCAGCAGTTCCGGGACAAAAAATCAGCCCCAGCATTTT.

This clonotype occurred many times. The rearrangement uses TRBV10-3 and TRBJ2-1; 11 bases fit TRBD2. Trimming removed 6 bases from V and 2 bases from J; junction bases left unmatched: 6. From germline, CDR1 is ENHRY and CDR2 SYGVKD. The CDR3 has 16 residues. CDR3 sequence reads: CAIRDTSGSTYNEQFF. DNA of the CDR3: TGTGCCATCAGGGACACTAGCGGGAGTACCTACAATGAGCAGTTCTTC.